This entry describes one TCR beta chain. The CDR3 is 15 residues long. V lost 2 bases to trimming and J lost 4 bases; unmatched junction nucleotides: 5. The V gene's germline CDR1 is SGHTA and CDR2 FQGTGA. Sequencing was performed with immunoSEQ multiplex PCR; in TCRdb, only in-frame clones are kept and a portion is missing. The sample yields around 170,000 clones, 88% seen once. This sample stems from a study of blood T cell repertoires in COVID-19. Background on the study: Both acute and convalescent COVID-19 samples were obtained from the United States, Italy and Spain.

The sequenced sample consisted of peripheral blood. This sequence was found in a man in his 60s with acute or convalescent COVID-19. The V call is TRBV7-3, the J call TRBJ2-3, with 8 bases that match TRBD2. The CDR3 bases are TGTGCCAGCAGCTTATCGGGGGGGCAGGCAGATACGCAGTATTTT. This encodes CASSLSGGQADTQYF.